A selection of T cell receptor beta chains follows, all from one sample in a study of CD8 T cells in ankylosing spondylitis. TCRdb processed the 5' RACE reads anew with MiXCR; each CDR3 protein has one entry. Found here are 750,000 to 850,000 distinct CDR3 sequences, over 9.5% of them singletons; the top ten hold about 0.49%. Material: blood, either unsorted or a sorted T cell fraction (not recorded which). These receptors were collected from a male donor with ankylosing spondylitis. The CDR3 runs from the conserved cysteine through the conserved F or W. Each record gives: V gene, J gene, CDR3 protein.

>TRBV4-3|TRBJ2-3
CASSHVSGGALPDTQYF
>TRBV10-3|TRBJ2-3
CAISPTGVRTDTQYF
>TRBV4-3|TRBJ1-3
CASSQDLRSGNTIYF
>TRBV12-3/TRBV12-4|TRBJ2-3
CASSRYTDTQYF
>TRBV7-2|TRBJ2-2
CASSPRGYLNTGELFF
>TRBV20-1|TRBJ1-6
CSASRGVGSPLHF
>TRBV6-1|TRBJ1-1
CASNRQLATEAFF
>TRBV28|TRBJ2-3
CASSWEGTDTQYF
>TRBV28|TRBJ2-3
CASSLQRDRGTQYF
>TRBV7-9|TRBJ1-6
CASSVPGHLNSPLHF
>TRBV9|TRBJ2-7
CASSTRTESSYEQYF
>TRBV5-1|TRBJ2-1
CASSFGTANEQFF
>TRBV18|TRBJ2-7
CASSPGTGKVYEQYF